This T cell receptor (beta chain) emerged from a study of CD8 T cells in ankylosing spondylitis (TCRdb year 2017). Study-level background: The study set out to find disease-linked TCR variants by profiling T cell receptor beta repertoires in ankylosing spondylitis patients and healthy donors. The full study cohort was made up of 25 to 30 ankylosing spondylitis patients and over 90 healthy donors. Samples of peripheral blood were taken, and for ankylosing spondylitis patients, synovial fluid was collected as well.

Points on this clonotype: The antigen this receptor binds is unknown. The record has no base qualities; no much larger clone is one base away.

The sequencing machine was an Illumina HiSeq 2500. Quantitative 5'-RACE with molecular barcodes was used to prepare TCR beta libraries. Under the source paper's analysis protocol: Disease-linked TCR variants were identified with a new computational method built on a probabilistic model of VDJ rearrangement. The public reads were reanalyzed by TCRdb: fastp trimming at Q25, MiXCR alignment, in-frame beta chains only. Entries that share a CDR3 protein sequence are merged under the most common genes and DNA. These V and J calls rely on TCRdb rather than the paper's analysis. The sample table shows about 390,000 distinct CDR3 sequences, and more than 20% are seen once. About a sixth of the sample goes to the ten largest clones. The research as a whole found: A TCR beta motif of several highly homologous amino acid variants appeared characteristic of blood from ankylosing spondylitis patients. The disease-linked clones had a CD8+ phenotype and were found at relatively low frequencies in peripheral blood. Significant enrichment of the disease-linked clones was reported in matched synovial fluid samples from ankylosing spondylitis patients. Some motif variants had previously been reported in the synovial fluid and blood of reactive arthritis patients, which suggests shared mechanisms of disease initiation.

The receptor's source is a male donor with ankylosing spondylitis. The source material was blood, either unsorted or a sorted T cell fraction (not recorded which).

The DNA is TGTGCCAGCAGTCCCCCACCCGGGAGATCCTACAATGAGCAGTTCTTC. Its coded protein is CASSPPPGRSYNEQFF. The sequence joins TRBV11-2 to TRBJ2-1; the D gene is perhaps TRBD2, from 6 matching bases. CDR1 and CDR2 are drawn from the germline V gene: SGHAT, FQNNGV. Trimming at the junction amounts to 6 bases on V and 1 base on J, and the germline ends lie 16 bases apart. The CDR3 sequence holds 16 residues, the cysteine and phenylalanine included. Only the CDR3 DNA is retained, 48 bases long and in frame from the first base.